What follows are 21 T cell receptor delta chains derived from one specimen sequenced in a study of gamma-delta T cells after stem cell transplantation. TCRdb fed the RT-PCR reads into CATT to redo clone calling. Found here are around 3,500 delta-chain clones, roughly an eighth of them singletons; the top ten hold 2.5% to 3.5%. The sequencing sample was made of gamma-delta T cells. The receptors were sampled from a human donor. It is not recorded whose cells these are; they may come from a transplant donor.

This clone was counted a few times. In DNA form, the CDR3 reads TGTGCAGCAAGCGCGGCGGTAGGGGGACTCGCCCCAGGGGCAGCACAACTCATCTTT. Translated, it gives CAASAAVGGLAPGAAQLIF. V and J are TRAV29/DV5 and TRDJ2; perhaps TRDD3 as D (6 bases). The J call is in doubt because the DNA end fits TRDJ1 better. The CDR3 length is 19 residues. Germline CDR1 is NSMFDY and CDR2 is ISSIKDK.

The chain combines TRDV1 with TRDJ1; 13 bases map to TRDD3. The CDR3 runs to 16 residues. After removal of 8 bases from V and 3 bases from J, the junction contained 9 bases not matched to a gene. Germline V gives CDR1 TSWWSYY, CDR2 QGS. The CDR3 DNA reads TGTGCTCTTACCACCCCTACTGGGGGATACGCCGATAAACTCATCTTT. Translated, it gives CALTTPTGGYADKLIF.

The chain carries TRDV1 and TRDJ1; 13 bases map to TRDD3. The CDR3 totals 22 residues. CDR1 and CDR2 from the germline V gene are TSWWSYY and QGS. V gave up 4 bases and J gave up 3 bases; unmatched junction bases: 23. The CDR3, as DNA: TGTGCTCTTGGGGTCGGAACTTCCTCGCTTCTACTGGGGGATACGCGCTCCGATAAACTCATCTTT. Translated: CALGVGTSSLLLGDTRSDKLIF.

In this sample, this clone turned up a few times. The chain joins TRDV2 to TRDJ1; D unclear. The J gene was missing in TCRdb and was found by matching the end of the DNA to germline. V dropped 3 bases and J dropped 7 bases, with 14 bases sitting between them. CDR3 length: 13 residues. The V gene's germline CDR1 is GEAIGNYY and CDR2 EKD. The CDR3 sequence is CACDAPRETKLIF. The CDR3 coding sequence is TGTGCCTGTGACGCCCCCCGGGAGACTAAACTCATCTTT.

This clone is large by share. This sample includes further DNA sequences coding for the same CDR3. The chain has TRDV2 and TRDJ2; TRDD3 matches 11 bases. CDR3 length: 17 residues. CDR1 and CDR2 from the germline V gene are GEAIGNYY and EKD. Trimming at V came to 2 bases and at J to 3 bases, leaving 7 bases not matched to a gene. The CDR3: CACDILGDIGMTAQLFF. The CDR3 DNA sequence: TGTGCCTGTGACATACTGGGGGATATCGGGATGACAGCACAACTCTTCTTT.

V usage is TRDV1 and J usage is TRDJ1; TRDD3 might be the D (6 bases). With 4 bases removed from V and 0 bases from J, the gap between germline ends came to 27 bases. CDR3 length: 20 amino acids. Germline V gene sequence: CDR1 TSWWSYY, CDR2 QGS. CDR3 DNA: TGTGCTCTTGGGGTCCATTCCCTTCTAGGACTGGGAGAATACACCGATAAACTCATCTTT. It translates to CALGVHSLLGLGEYTDKLIF.

This clone was counted between two and nine times. A much larger clone lies a single base off, so this may be a read error. The rearrangement uses TRDV2 and TRDJ1; tentative D call: TRDD3 (5 bases). Germline V gene data show CDR1 as GEAIGNYY and CDR2 as EKD. The CDR3 totals 19 residues. The V end was cut by 2 bases, the J end by 0 bases, with 24 bases between. The CDR3 loop reads CACDITRGTRTMYTDKLIF. The CDR3 coding sequence is TGTGCCTGTGACATTACTAGGGGAACCCGCACCATGTACACCGATAAACTCATCTTT.

This rearrangement joins TRDV3 to TRDJ1; D is unclear. Trimming took off 2 bases at V and 5 bases at J, with 15 bases between the two ends. Germline CDR1 and CDR2: TVYSNPD and GDNSRS (reference sequence). The length of the CDR3 is 13 residues. CDR3: CAFPTRRWDKLIF. The CDR3 region has the DNA TGTGCCTTTCCCACACGGCGTTGGGATAAACTCATCTTT.

The chain combines TRDV1 with TRDJ1, with D possibly matching TRDD2 (6 bases). CDR3 length: 15 residues. V dropped 1 base and J dropped 2 bases, with 11 bases sitting between them. Germline CDR1 TSWWSYY, CDR2 QGS. This chain's CDR3 is CALGEPYLPTDKLIF. The CDR3 DNA reads as TGTGCTCTTGGGGAACCCTACCTTCCGACCGATAAACTCATCTTT.

J is TRDJ1 and V is TRAV29/DV5, with TRDD3 as a possible D gene (5 bases). The J gene was missing in TCRdb and was found by matching the end of the DNA to germline. The germline V gene has CDR1 NSMFDY and CDR2 ISSIKDK. V dropped 4 bases and J dropped 0 bases, with 19 bases sitting between them. This CDR3 has 16 residues. CDR3 nucleotides: TGTGCAGCACGGGGGGGGGTCCCCGACAACACCGATAAACTCATCTTT. As protein: CAARGGVPDNTDKLIF.

Turning to this clone: At one end the junction does not follow the germline gene, possibly because of a read error. V gene TRDV3 combines with J gene TRDJ1, with D tentatively TRDD3 (5 bases). CDR1 TVYSNPD and CDR2 GDNSRS come from the germline V gene (reference sequence). This CDR3 is 19 amino acids long. CDR3 bases: TGTGCCTTCACCTCGAGACCTAGGGAGGCTCGGGGGTACACCGATAAACCCATCTTT. It is translated as CAFTSRPREARGYTDKPIF.

The chain uses TRDV1 and TRDJ1; 8 bases line up with TRDD3. CDR1 is TSWWSYY and CDR2 is QGS in the germline V gene. This CDR3 is built from 20 residues. With V trimmed by 4 bases and J by 4 bases, 23 bases remained unmatched. DNA of the CDR3: TGTGCTCTTGGGGGTCTACGTCCCCTCTTACTGGGGGGGGATTGCGATAAACTCATCTTT. Protein sequence: CALGGLRPLLLGGDCDKLIF.

This clone was counted a few times. V is TRDV1 and J is TRDJ1; D tentatively reads TRDD2 or TRDD3 (6 bases each). Trimming removed 5 bases from V and 9 bases from J, with 31 bases in between. Germline CDR1 and CDR2: TSWWSYY and QGS. The CDR3 covers 18 residues. CDR3 residues: CALGPSHPTKVGMDELIF. In DNA, the CDR3 is TGTGCTCTTGGGCCCTCCCATCCTACGAAGGTGGGGATGGATGAACTCATCTTT.

This chain uses TRDV3 with TRDJ1; no clear D gene. Trimming removed 3 bases at V and 2 bases at J, with 10 bases between. CDR3 length equals 12 residues. Per germline, CDR1 TVYSNPD and CDR2 GDNSRS (reference sequence). In DNA, the CDR3 is TGTGCCTTCCAAGTGGGAACCGATAAACTCATCTTT. It is translated as CAFQVGTDKLIF.

The table lists this clone with a few counts. This chain connects TRDV1 to TRDJ1; D may be TRDD3 (6 bases). The CDR3 is 16 amino acids. The V and J ends lost 2 bases and 7 bases respectively, with 20 bases between them. Germline V gene lookup returns CDR1 TSWWSYY and CDR2 QGS. The DNA of the CDR3 is TGTGCTCTTGGGGAATTGGGCATCCTGGGGAACGGTAAACTCATCTTT. It translates to CALGELGILGNGKLIF.

The chain uses TRDV1 and TRDJ2; D remains unclear. The CDR3 loop spans 21 amino acids. With 7 bases removed from V and 3 bases from J, the gap between germline ends came to 33 bases. Looked up from germline, CDR1 is TSWWSYY and CDR2 is QGS. Here the CDR3 reads CALELPPQGLLWCILTAQLFF. CDR3 DNA: TGTGCTCTTGAATTGCCTCCCCAAGGTCTACTGTGGTGTATACTGACAGCACAACTCTTCTTT.

The chain joins TRDV1 to TRDJ1, with D possibly matching TRDD2 (5 bases). TCRdb leaves out the J gene; it was filled in here by matching the DNA to germline. CDR1 is TSWWSYY, CDR2 QGS, per germline. Deletions cut 2 bases from V and 4 bases from J, with 29 bases between. The CDR3 is made up of 20 amino acids. The CDR3: CALGENTKRPRLRAGDKLIF. In DNA form, the CDR3 reads TGTGCTCTTGGGGAAAACACGAAGCGTCCTAGACTCCGGGCGGGCGATAAACTCATCTTT.

The rearrangement links TRDV1 to TRDJ1, with 12 nucleotides matching TRDD3. Since TCRdb gives no J gene, matching the DNA to germline was used here to assign it. Germline loops: CDR1 TSWWSYY, CDR2 QGS. Trimming cost V 2 bases and J 0 bases; bases outside gene matches: 22. The CDR3 extends over 23 amino acids. The CDR3 DNA reads TGTGCTCTTGGGGAATTTCACCCTACTTACCGTACTGGGGGATACCTCTACACCGATAAACTCATCTTT. Its protein product is CALGEFHPTYRTGGYLYTDKLIF.

The V and J genes are TRDV1 and TRDJ1; the D is unclear. V shed 1 base and J shed 0 bases, with 9 bases lying between them. The CDR3 consists of 15 residues. The germline V gene encodes CDR1 TSWWSYY and CDR2 QGS. The DNA for the CDR3 is TGTGCTCTTGGGGAACGAACTGAATACACCGATAAACTCATCTTT. Translation gives CALGERTEYTDKLIF.

In its sample, this clone is medium-sized. V gene TRAV29/DV5 combines with J gene TRDJ1, with D hard to call. Trimming left V 5 bases short and J 1 base short, with 30 bases between. The germline gives CDR1 NSMFDY, CDR2 ISSIKDK. The CDR3 totals 19 residues. CDR3 sequence reads: CAANFPTYRRRGPTDKLIF. The CDR3 coding sequence is TGTGCAGCTAACTTTCCCACGTACCGTCGGCGCGGTCCCACCGATAAACTCATCTTT. The full variable domain, with the rest looked up from reference TRAV29/DV5 and TRDJ1, is DQQVKQNSPSLSVQEGRISILNCDYTNSMFDYFLWYKKYPAEGPTFLISISSIKDKNEDGRFTVFLNKSAKHLSLHIVPSQPGDSAVYFCAANFPTYRRRGPTDKLIFGKGTRVTVEP.

J is TRDJ1 and V is TRDV1, with 12 bases that match TRDD3. Germline matching of the DNA provided the J gene here, since TCRdb leaves it blank. Unmatched junction bases numbered 17, after V lost 1 base and J lost 2 bases. This CDR3 comprises 21 residues. Germline CDR1 and CDR2: TSWWSYY and QGS. CDR3 DNA: TGTGCTCTTGGGGAACGTCCTAATTCCTACTGGGGGATACCGAGGACCGATAAACTCATCTTT. As protein: CALGERPNSYWGIPRTDKLIF.